This is a list of T cell receptor beta chains from one sample in a study of blood T cell repertoires in COVID-19. Produced via immunoSEQ multiplex PCR; TCRdb's table is partial and in-frame only. The repertoire holds hundreds of thousands of clones, with around 91% as singletons. Sequenced: PBMCs or T cells enriched from blood (not recorded which). These receptors were collected from a man aged 18 to 29 who had recovered from COVID-19. Both conserved end residues are part of each CDR3. D genes are given only for firm matches. Clone size is not always given. Where it is, it says once, few, many or a class for expanded clones.

>TRBV18|TRBD2|.|TRBJ2-1
TGTGCCAGCTCACCCCTTCCGGGAGGGAATGGTGATGAGCAGTTCTTC
CASSPLPGGNGDEQFF
>TRBV29-1|.|.|TRBJ2-3
TGCAGCGTTAGTACTCGGAGCACAGATACGCAGTATTTT
CSVSTRSTDTQYF
>TRBV4-2|TRBD2|.|TRBJ2-1
TGTGCCAGCAGCCAAGGGATACTAGCGGGCCTAGCGAATGAGCAGTTCTTC
CASSQGILAGLANEQFF
>TRBV12-3/TRBV12-4|TRBD1|.|TRBJ1-1
TGTGCCAGCACTAAGGGGGCGAACACTGAAGCTTTCTTT
CASTKGANTEAFF
>TRBV5-1|.|.|TRBJ2-1
TGCGCCAGCAGCTTGCCTAGCGTGCAGGAGCAGTTCTTC
CASSLPSVQEQFF
>TRBV6-4|.|.|TRBJ2-7
TGTGCCAGCAGTGACTCATTATTGGTCCGGAGCGAGCAGTACTTC
CASSDSLLVRSEQYF
>TRBV5-6|TRBD1|.|TRBJ1-5
TGTGCCAGCAGCTTGCAGAGGCTACAAGGGGGCTTGCAGCCCCAGCATTTT
CASSLQRLQGGLQPQHF
>TRBV29-1|.|.|TRBJ1-3
TGCAGCGTTAAGTCACCCCCGGACAATTTCTATTTT
CSVKSPPDNFYF
>TRBV19|TRBD2|.|TRBJ2-1
TGTGCCAGTAAAACAGCGGGGGGGCCTCAGTTCTTC
CASKTAGGPQFF
>TRBV24-1|.|.|TRBJ1-5
TGTGCCACCAGTCGGGATAGCAATCAGCCCCAGCATTTT
CATSRDSNQPQHF
>TRBV29-1|.|.|TRBJ2-7
TGCAGCGTTGCTATCTCCTACGAGCAGTACTTC
CSVAISYEQYF
>TRBV5-4|TRBD1|.|TRBJ1-2
TGTGCCAGCAGCTTTTTACAGGGGGGCTATGGCTACACCTTC
CASSFLQGGYGYTF
>TRBV5-6|TRBD1|.|TRBJ1-5
TGTGCCAGCAGTTTTCGGACAGGGCTAGAGCATTTT
CASSFRTGLEHF
>TRBV6-2/TRBV6-3|.|.|TRBJ1-1
TGTGCCAGCAGTAAATATTCCCGCCACGTCGGGACTGCAAACACTGAAGCTTTCTTT
CASSKYSRHVGTANTEAFF
>TRBV3-1/TRBV3-2|.|.|TRBJ1-1
TGTGCCAGCAGCCAACAGACTTCCATGAACACTGAAGCTTTCTTT
CASSQQTSMNTEAFF
>TRBV7-9|TRBD1|few|TRBJ2-1
TGTGCCAGCAGCGGGACAGGCGCTTACAATGAGCAGTTCTTC
CASSGTGAYNEQFF
>TRBV19|.|.|TRBJ1-6
TGTGCCAGTAGCCCCTCGTTGGAGGGCTTTCAATACTTT
CASSPSLEGFQYF
>TRBV30|.|once|TRBJ1-4
TGTGCCTTAGAACAGGGAACTAATGAAAAACTGTTTTTT
CALEQGTNEKLFF
>TRBV27|.|once|TRBJ2-7
TGTGCCAGCAGACGACAGGCCCCCTACGAGCAGTACTTC
CASRRQAPYEQYF
>TRBV9|TRBD1|once|TRBJ1-1
TGTGCCAGCAGCGGGAGGACAGGATGGGAGAACACTGAAGCTTTCTTT
CASSGRTGWENTEAFF
>TRBV7-9|TRBD1|.|TRBJ1-6
TGTGCCAGCCGGTTTATCTACGCGCAAGGGACAGCAAATTCACCCCTCCACTTT
CASRFIYAQGTANSPLHF
>TRBV29-1|.|.|TRBJ2-1
TGCAGCGTTGGGGCTACCGTCAATGAGCAGTTCTTC
CSVGATVNEQFF
>TRBV28|TRBD1|.|TRBJ1-4
TGTGCCAGCAAACACAGGGGGCTACAGACTAATGAAAAACTGTTTTTT
CASKHRGLQTNEKLFF
>TRBV7-3|.|.|TRBJ2-5
TGTGCCAGCAGCCCCGGGACTCAGAAGACCCAGTACTTC
CASSPGTQKTQYF
>TRBV5-1|TRBD1|once|TRBJ1-1
TGCGCCAGCAGCCCAGGGACAGGCAACACTGAAGCTTTCTTT
CASSPGTGNTEAFF
>TRBV9|TRBD1|once|TRBJ1-6
TGTGCCAGCAGTACGACAGGGACTAATTCACCCCTCCACTTT
CASSTTGTNSPLHF
>TRBV9|.|.|TRBJ2-2
TGTGCCAGCAGCGTCCTACCAGGATTCGCGAACACCGGGGAGCTGTTTTTT
CASSVLPGFANTGELFF
>TRBV6-6|TRBD1|.|TRBJ1-4
TGTGCCAGCAGCCCCGGACAGGGGGATTGGGAAAAACTGTTTTTT
CASSPGQGDWEKLFF
>TRBV9|.|.|TRBJ2-3
TGTGCCAGCAGCGCCCAGGGTCCAGATACGCAGTATTTT
CASSAQGPDTQYF
>TRBV6-5|.|.|TRBJ2-5
TGTGCCAGCAGTAACCAACAGGTGGCGAGTATAACCCAGTACTTC
CASSNQQVASITQYF
>TRBV10-2|.|.|TRBJ1-2
TGCGCCAGCAGTCGGAGGGTAGGGAACTATGGCTACACCTTC
CASSRRVGNYGYTF
>TRBV7-8|.|once|TRBJ1-2
TGTGCCAGCAGCTTAAACATAGCACTTAATAACTATGGCTACACCTTC
CASSLNIALNNYGYTF